The 17 T cell receptor beta chains below all came from one sample that was sequenced in a study of blood T cell repertoires in COVID-19 (TCRdb year 2020). Library preparation was by the immunoSEQ multiplex PCR assay. Here the immuneACCESS table is served through TCRdb, limited to in-frame sequences with V and J called. Missing clones are a known gap in these copies; in checked studies unresolved V genes cover under half, and the rest lacks a known reason. This sample lists about 310,000 clones; approximately 91% were detected once. The top ten clonotypes cover roughly 8.9% of the sample. Sequenced input: PBMCs or T cells enriched from blood (not recorded which). These receptors all stem from a woman aged 40 to 50 who had recovered from COVID-19.

CDR3: CASSVRGSGSSYNEQFF. DNA of the CDR3: TGTGCCAGCAGCGTACGCGGTAGCGGGAGCTCCTACAATGAGCAGTTCTTC. The V gene is TRBV9, the J gene TRBJ2-1; 9 nucleotides line up with TRBD2. The CDR3 is 17 amino acids. The junction had 5 bases not matched to a gene; V was cut back by 1 base and J by 0 bases. CDR1 and CDR2 (germline): SGDLS, YYNGEE.

The chain employs TRBV28 and TRBJ1-5; possible D gene TRBD1, 6 bases. Between the trimmed V and J ends, which lost 4 bases and 1 base, there was a span of 14 bases. CDR1 MDHEN and CDR2 SYDVKM come from the germline V gene. This CDR3 is 16 amino acids long. The CDR3 sequence: CASSSGTSRSNQPQHF. The CDR3 region has the DNA TGTGCCAGCAGTTCCGGGACATCTCGGAGCAATCAGCCCCAGCATTTT.

This sequence joins TRBV19 and TRBJ1-2; a possible D gene is TRBD1 (6 bases). Looked up from germline, CDR1 is LNHDA and CDR2 is SQIVND (reference sequence). This CDR3 is built from 15 residues. V was shortened by 8 bases and J by 3 bases, with 19 bases between the two germline ends. CDR3 DNA sequence: TGTGCCAGTGCTCTCGGGCGGGGGGGCGACTATGGCTACACCTTC. It yields the protein CASALGRGGDYGYTF.

This rearrangement joins TRBV25-1 to TRBJ1-4; 9 nucleotides agree with TRBD1. The length of the CDR3 is 16 residues. Germline V gene data show CDR1 as MGHDK and CDR2 as SYGVNS. The V segment lost 4 bases and the J segment 6 bases; nucleotides outside the gene matches: 9. The CDR3 here is CASSAWTGDWYEKLFF. The DNA of the CDR3 is TGTGCCAGCAGTGCGTGGACAGGGGATTGGTATGAAAAACTGTTTTTT.

The genes are TRBV28 and TRBJ2-1; 8 bases line up with TRBD1. The germline gives CDR1 MDHEN, CDR2 SYDVKM. Trimming removed 4 bases from V and 8 bases from J; junction bases left unmatched: 13. This CDR3 is 16 amino acids long. The CDR3 reads CASSSGPDRVWDEQFF. CDR3 in DNA: TGTGCCAGCAGTTCTGGTCCGGACAGGGTCTGGGATGAGCAGTTCTTC.

The chain recombines TRBV19 with TRBJ2-4; D is unclear. Germline assignment: CDR1 LNHDA and CDR2 SQIVND (reference sequence). The CDR3 covers 15 residues. The ends were cut back, 6 bases at V and 1 base at J, with 13 bases in the middle. The CDR3: CASSVRGTAKNIQYF. In DNA form, the CDR3 reads TGTGCCAGTAGCGTAAGAGGAACGGCCAAAAACATTCAGTACTTC.

A word on this clone: A much larger clone differs from this one at a single base, so this may be a read error. The rearrangement uses TRBV7-2 and TRBJ1-2; TRBD1 aligns across 8 bases. The V segment lost 5 bases and the J segment 4 bases; nucleotides outside the gene matches: 3. Germline CDR1 reads SGHTA; CDR2 reads FQGNSA. The CDR3 sequence is 13 residues long. CDR3 sequence reads: CASSAGTGYGYTF. For the CDR3, the DNA is TGTGCCAGCAGCGCCGGGACAGGCTATGGCTACACCTTC.

The chain employs TRBV3-1 (or the pseudogene TRBV3-2) and TRBJ2-2; no firm D call. Germline loops: CDR1 LGHDT, CDR2 YNNKEL (reference sequence). Trimming cost V 5 bases and J 0 bases, with 13 bases left between them. This CDR3 is built from 16 residues. CDR3: CASSSSSPANTGELFF. CDR3 nucleotide sequence: TGTGCCAGCAGCTCCTCTTCCCCCGCGAACACCGGGGAGCTGTTTTTT.

In this sample, this clone turned up once. The chain couples TRBV5-1 to TRBJ1-3; 10 nucleotides match TRBD1. This CDR3 has 18 amino acids. V shed 4 bases and J 0 bases; nucleotides not matched to a gene: 10. Germline V lookup: CDR1 SGHRS, CDR2 YFSETQ. CDR3 loop: CASSAGTGVLRSGNTIYF. Written as DNA, the CDR3 is TGCGCCAGCAGCGCTGGGACAGGGGTCCTCCGCTCTGGAAACACCATATATTTT. Full variable domain (remainder filled in from reference TRBV5-1 and TRBJ1-3): KAGVTQTPRYLIKTRGQQVTLSCSPISGHRSVSWYQQTPGQGLQFLFEYFSETQRNKGNFPGRFSGRQFSNSRSEMNVSTLELGDSALYLCASSAGTGVLRSGNTIYFGEGSWLTVV.

This rearrangement joins TRBV4-1 to TRBJ1-5, with D possibly TRBD1 on 5 matching bases. V was clipped by 1 base and J by 4 bases, with 11 bases between them. Per the germline V gene, CDR1 is MGHRA and CDR2 is YSYEKL. CDR3 length equals 15 residues. In nucleotides, the CDR3 is TGCGCCAGCAGCCAAGGGGGGGTAGGGAATCAGCCCCAGCATTTT. This codes for CASSQGGVGNQPQHF.

V gene TRBV5-8 combines with J gene TRBJ1-2, with TRBD1 matching 8 bases. This CDR3 is 16 amino acids long. V dropped 3 bases and J dropped 2; count of bases not matched to a gene: 9. Germline V lookup: CDR1 SGHTS, CDR2 YDEGEE. In DNA form, the CDR3 reads TGTGCCAGCAGCTGGACTCAGGGGGCGGTGAACTATGGCTACACCTTC. As protein: CASSWTQGAVNYGYTF.

This chain connects TRBV28 to TRBJ1-1; weak D call: TRBD1 (5 bases). V was clipped by 6 bases and J by 1 base, with 9 bases between them. This CDR3 is built from 13 residues. Germline lookup yields CDR1 MDHEN and CDR2 SYDVKM. The CDR3 here is CASRGLENTEAFF. The DNA of the CDR3 is TGTGCCAGCAGGGGACTGGAGAACACTGAAGCTTTCTTT.

The J gene is TRBJ1-1, the V gene TRBV7-9; 8 nucleotides agree with TRBD1. The CDR3 covers 15 residues. The germline CDR1 and CDR2 sequences are SEHNR and FQNEAQ (reference sequence). With V trimmed by 5 bases and J by 5 bases, 10 bases remained unmatched. Here the CDR3 DNA reads TGTGCCAGCAGCGCGCTAGGACAGGGCCGAACTGAAGCTTTCTTT. As protein: CASSALGQGRTEAFF.

This chain uses TRBV7-2 with TRBJ2-7; 9 bases fit TRBD2. Losses at the gene ends were 4 bases for V and 2 bases for J; bases not matched to a gene: 6. The germline V gene encodes CDR1 SGHTA and CDR2 FQGNSA. The CDR3 length is 15 residues. CDR3 sequence (DNA): TGTGCCAGCAGCTATAAGACTAGCGGCGCCTACGAGCAGTACTTC. Encoded protein: CASSYKTSGAYEQYF. The complete variable domain, with remaining parts taken from reference TRBV7-2 and TRBJ2-7, reads GAGVSQSPSNKVTEKGKDVELRCDPISGHTALYWYRQSLGQGLEFLIYFQGNSAPDKSGLPSDRFSAERTGGSVSTLTIQRTQQEDSAVYLCASSYKTSGAYEQYFGPGTRLTVT.

This chain joins TRBV19 and TRBJ1-2, with a possible D match to TRBD1 (6 bases). The ends were cut back, 6 bases at V and 4 bases at J, with 12 bases in the middle. Germline loops: CDR1 LNHDA, CDR2 SQIVND (reference sequence). The CDR3 contains 13 residues. The CDR3 DNA reads TGTGCCAGTAGCAAAGGACAGATCTATGGCTACACCTTC. Translated, it gives CASSKGQIYGYTF.

The V and J genes are TRBV7-2 and TRBJ1-2; D uncertain. Germline V lookup: CDR1 SGHTA, CDR2 FQGNSA. Trimming took off 3 bases at V and 7 bases at J, with 15 bases between the two ends. The CDR3 is 14 amino acids. CDR3 in DNA: TGTGCCAGCAGCTTCCGGGAGAGCGGTGTTGGCTACACCTTC. Encoded protein: CASSFRESGVGYTF.

This chain joins TRBV11-3 and TRBJ2-7; 7 bases map to TRBD2. CDR3 length: 13 amino acids. With 5 bases clipped from V and 6 bases from J, the junction kept 7 bases outside the gene matches. The germline gives CDR1 SGHNT, CDR2 YENEEA. The CDR3 nucleotides read TGTGCCAGCAGCCTGACTAGCTGGGGCGAGCAGTACTTC. Residues: CASSLTSWGEQYF.